This T cell receptor beta chain emerged from a study of beta chain features in type 1 diabetes. Regarding the study as a whole: Across patients, naive, central memory and Treg TCRB repertoires exhibited apparently greater similarity than was observed across healthy donors. Moderate but significant shortening of TCRB CDR3s was recorded in all four CD4+ subsets from Type 1 diabetes patients.

The germline V and J ends were trimmed by 1 base and 5 bases, with 9 bases remaining between them. The CDR3 length is 13 residues. Germline CDR1 is SGHTA and CDR2 is FQGNSA. CD4+ naive, central memory, regulatory and stem cell-like memory subsets were isolated by sorting on CD45RO/CCR7/CD25/CD127/CD95/CD27. Each sorted population was over 95% pure. What was sequenced were expressed TCRB transcripts, since all of the isolated RNA had been reverse transcribed. Libraries were prepared by immunoSEQ multiplex PCR; TCRdb keeps only in-frame clonotypes and omits some of them. The table shows under 300,000 clones, with 25% to 30% occurring only once. Comments on this clone: Its antigen is not identified.

The chain recombines TRBV7-2 with TRBJ2-7; tentative D call: TRBD1 (5 bases). This sequence was found in a man aged 30 to 39 in good health. Sequencing input: central memory CD4+ T cells from blood. The CDR3 protein is CASSLVSGNEQYF. CDR3 nucleotide sequence: TGTGCCAGCAGCTTAGTATCAGGGAACGAGCAGTACTTC.